This TCR beta chain originates from a study of monozygotic twins with inflammatory bowel disease. The germline V gene has CDR1 LNHDA and CDR2 SQIVND (reference sequence). The CDR3 loop spans 18 amino acids. Whole-study results and caveats: Whereas healthy co-twins had higher TCRbeta diversity (inverse Simpson), IBD patients had lower diversity.

TCRdb re-called the 5' RACE reads; every CDR3 protein appears as one record, without DNA. The sample has nearly 450,000 distinct CDR3 sequences, and its top ten clones hold about 2.4%. RNA in its total form was extracted from whole blood, and T cells were not sorted. As regards this clonotype: Its antigen is unknown.

Specimen: blood. The clonotype was recovered from a human donor with ulcerative colitis or Crohn's disease, or a healthy co-twin of an affected twin (not recorded which). The chain combines TRBV19 with TRBJ1-5; lacking DNA, the TRBD1 call made by TCRdb goes unchecked. The CDR3 loop is CASSPGTRGSLSNQPQHF. The complete variable domain, with remaining parts taken from reference TRBV19 and TRBJ1-5, reads DGGITQSPKYLFRKEGQNVTLSCEQNLNHDAMYWYRQDPGQGLRLIYYSQIVNDFQKGDIAEGYSVSREKKESFPLTVTSAQKNPTAFYLCASSPGTRGSLSNQPQHFGDGTRLSIL.